The 16 T cell receptor beta chains below were found in one sample sequenced in a study of blood T cell repertoires in COVID-19. Assay: immunoSEQ multiplex PCR; the TCRdb copy retains only in-frame clones and omits some. The data contain 95,000 to 150,000 clones, approximately 90% of them seen just once; the ten biggest clones take up 25% to 30%. Sample: peripheral blood. The receptor set was obtained from a man aged 65 to 79 with active or convalescent COVID-19.

CDR3 in DNA: TGTGCCAGCAGCTTTTCGGGGGGCAACTATGGCTACACCTTC. It is translated as CASSFSGGNYGYTF. This chain connects TRBV5-8 to TRBJ1-2; maybe TRBD1 (6 bases). Deletions cut 2 bases from V and 2 bases from J, with 10 bases between. The V gene's germline CDR1 is SGHTS and CDR2 YDEGEE. This CDR3 spans 14 amino acids.

This chain uses TRBV7-3 with TRBJ2-1; 7 positions match TRBD1. This CDR3 contains 15 residues. The germline V gene encodes CDR1 SGHTA and CDR2 FQGTGA. V lost 2 bases and J lost 9; bases outside the gene matches: 10. CDR3 sequence: CASSLGTGQDGEQFF. CDR3 DNA: TGTGCCAGCAGCTTAGGGACCGGACAGGACGGTGAGCAGTTCTTC.

The chain recombines TRBV11-2 with TRBJ1-2; 11 bases are shared with TRBD1. CDR1 SGHAT and CDR2 FQNNGV come from the germline V gene. CDR3 length: 15 residues. Losses at the gene ends were 6 bases for V and 3 bases for J; bases not matched to a gene: 6. For the CDR3, the DNA is TGTGCCAGCAGGCCTGGACAGGGGGCGGACTATGGCTACACCTTC. It specifies CASRPGQGADYGYTF. The full variable domain, rest sourced from reference TRBV11-2 and TRBJ1-2, is EAGVAQSPRYKIIEKRQSVAFWCNPISGHATLYWYQQILGQGPKLLIQFQNNGVVDDSQLPKDRFSAERLKGVDSTLKIQPAKLEDSAVYLCASRPGQGADYGYTFGSGTRLTVV.

This chain joins TRBV27 and TRBJ2-1, with 16 bases identical to TRBD2. Losses at the gene ends were 5 bases for V and 1 base for J; bases not matched to a gene: 8. The CDR3 spans 19 residues. Germline values: CDR1 MNHEY, CDR2 SMNVEV (reference sequence). The CDR3 region has the DNA TGTGCCAGCAGTCCAGGTGGGACTAGCGGGAGGGTGTCCTACAATGAGCAGTTCTTC. Its protein is CASSPGGTSGRVSYNEQFF.

This chain connects TRBV11-2 to TRBJ1-4; 9 bases line up with TRBD1. CDR3 size: 15 residues. The trim removed 5 bases at V and 8 bases at J, leaving 9 bases unmatched. Germline V gives CDR1 SGHAT, CDR2 FQNNGV. The CDR3 nucleotides read TGTGCCAGCAGCGAGCCGGGACAGGGCGGGGAAAAACTGTTTTTT. It translates to CASSEPGQGGEKLFF.

This clone was observed a handful of times. This chain links TRBV6-5 with TRBJ1-2; 8 bases map to TRBD1. V was pared by 6 bases and J by 7 bases, with 7 bases of the junction left unmatched. CDR3 size: 13 residues. Per germline, CDR1 MNHEY and CDR2 SVGAGI. The CDR3 DNA follows: TGTGCCAGCAGCCAGGGGGCGAGGGGTGGCTACACCTTC. Its protein is CASSQGARGGYTF.

Here the CDR3 reads CASSLGGAGANVLTF. CDR3 nucleotides: TGTGCCAGTAGTCTAGGGGGCGCTGGGGCCAACGTCCTGACTTTC. The chain links TRBV19 to TRBJ2-6; TRBD1 matches at 7 bases. Germline CDR1 reads LNHDA; CDR2 reads SQIVND (reference sequence). The CDR3 totals 15 residues. Trimming at V came to 5 bases and at J to 2 bases, leaving 3 bases not matched to a gene.

The chain combines TRBV5-1 with TRBJ1-5, with D tentatively TRBD1 (5 bases). The CDR3 is 18 amino acids. From germline, CDR1 is SGHRS and CDR2 YFSETQ. The V end lost 0 bases, the J end lost 3 bases, and 19 bases lay between the germline ends. Here the CDR3 DNA reads TGCGCCAGCAGCTTGGAGACCACGGGGGAGATTGACAATCAGCCCCAGCATTTT. Its protein product is CASSLETTGEIDNQPQHF.

The rearrangement joins TRBV7-9 to TRBJ2-1; possible D gene TRBD2, 6 bases. CDR1 is SEHNR, CDR2 FQNEAQ, per germline (reference sequence). This CDR3 spans 13 amino acids. The germline V and J ends were trimmed by 0 bases and 13 bases, with 13 bases remaining between them. Written as DNA, the CDR3 is TGTGCCAGCAGCTTAGCCTCGGGCGGGATACAGTTCTTC. Translating gives CASSLASGGIQFF.

This clone was seen a few times. The chain links TRBV11-2 to TRBJ2-1; TRBD2 matches at 11 bases. With 1 base clipped from V and 7 bases from J, the junction kept 15 bases outside the gene matches. The CDR3 covers 19 residues. Germline V gives CDR1 SGHAT, CDR2 FQNNGV. CDR3 DNA: TGTGCCAGCAGCTTAGTCGGGGGGGTGGTGGCTAGCGGGAGGAATGAGCAGTTCTTC. Translating it yields CASSLVGGVVASGRNEQFF.

The genes are TRBV2 and TRBJ1-6; 8 nucleotides line up with TRBD1. In germline, CDR1 is SNHLY, CDR2 FYNNEI. The CDR3 sequence is 14 residues long. V shed 7 bases and J 9 bases; nucleotides not matched to a gene: 8. Here the CDR3 reads CASTTTGASSPLHF. As DNA, the CDR3 is TGTGCCAGCACCACGACAGGGGCCAGTTCACCCCTCCACTTT.

This sequence joins TRBV19 and TRBJ1-4, with 7 bases matching TRBD1. J was trimmed by 8 bases and V by 5 bases; bases with no gene match: 5. Per germline, CDR1 LNHDA and CDR2 SQIVND (reference sequence). This CDR3 comprises 13 residues. The CDR3 coding sequence is TGTGCCAGTAGTGAGACAGGGAGCGAAAAACTGTTTTTT. Translating gives CASSETGSEKLFF.

The chain carries TRBV3-1 (or the pseudogene TRBV3-2) and TRBJ2-7; 7 bases are shared with TRBD1. The CDR3 spans 17 residues. CDR1 is LGHDT, CDR2 YNNKEL, per germline (reference sequence). Trimming cost V 5 bases and J 3 bases; bases outside gene matches: 16. The CDR3 loop is CASSKKKQGSVYYEQYF. The CDR3 DNA follows: TGTGCCAGCAGCAAAAAGAAACAGGGGTCAGTGTACTACGAGCAGTACTTC.

This chain joins TRBV27 and TRBJ1-2; 10 bases are a match to TRBD1. Germline lookup yields CDR1 MNHEY and CDR2 SMNVEV (reference sequence). The length of the CDR3 is 16 residues. Trimming took 10 bases from V and 4 from J; bases not matched to a gene: 15. The DNA of the CDR3 is TGTGCCATCATGAAGGGGGACAGGGGATGGTGCTATGGCTACACCTTC. Translation gives CAIMKGDRGWCYGYTF.

The V and J genes are TRBV6-6 and TRBJ2-1, with a possible D match to TRBD2 (6 bases). The V gene lost 2 bases and the J gene lost 5 bases, with 13 bases spanning the gap. Germline V gene sequence: CDR1 MNHNY, CDR2 SVGAGI (reference sequence). This CDR3 region has 15 residues. Here the CDR3 reads CASSYESRGNNEQFF. The CDR3 DNA follows: TGTGCCAGCAGTTACGAGTCTCGGGGGAACAATGAGCAGTTCTTC.

This rearrangement joins TRBV5-1 to TRBJ2-1; 8 bases map to TRBD2. The length of the CDR3 is 13 residues. V was pared by 2 bases and J by 10 bases, with 5 bases of the junction left unmatched. CDR1 SGHRS and CDR2 YFSETQ come from the germline V gene. The CDR3 nucleotides read TGCGCCAGCAGCTTAGGACTAGCCCGGGAGCAGTTCTTC. The encoded protein is CASSLGLAREQFF.